The source of this T cell receptor beta chain is a study of T cells in Graves' hyperthyroidism and ophthalmopathy. Study observations and caveats: Within blood appeared most thyroid clonotypes that had expanded above 0.001.

Germline V CDR1 and CDR2: SQVTM, ANQGSEA. The CDR3 totals 17 residues. The germline V and J ends were trimmed by 0 bases and 1 base, with 18 bases remaining between them. This clonotype was seen repeatedly, ten times or more. The antigen is undetermined. Template material for amplifying TCR beta CDR3 regions consisted of RNA transcripts. First-round RT-PCR with HTBI primers amplified the TCR CDR3 region. MiXCR, run by TCRdb on the multiplex PCR reads, gives a single entry per CDR3 protein. The sample has 480,000 or so distinct CDR3 sequences, 40% to 55% seen once; the top ten hold around two fifths. The sample was peripheral blood or thyroid tissue (not recorded which). The source is an adult woman with Graves' disease, either hyperthyroidism or ophthalmopathy (not recorded which). The V call is TRBV29-1, the J call TRBJ2-5; the D call may be TRBD1 or TRBD2 (5 bases each). The CDR3 spells CSVEDLGVVGVQETQYF. The DNA of the CDR3 is TGCAGCGTTGAAGATCTGGGGGTTGTGGGGGTCCAAGAGACCCAGTACTTC.